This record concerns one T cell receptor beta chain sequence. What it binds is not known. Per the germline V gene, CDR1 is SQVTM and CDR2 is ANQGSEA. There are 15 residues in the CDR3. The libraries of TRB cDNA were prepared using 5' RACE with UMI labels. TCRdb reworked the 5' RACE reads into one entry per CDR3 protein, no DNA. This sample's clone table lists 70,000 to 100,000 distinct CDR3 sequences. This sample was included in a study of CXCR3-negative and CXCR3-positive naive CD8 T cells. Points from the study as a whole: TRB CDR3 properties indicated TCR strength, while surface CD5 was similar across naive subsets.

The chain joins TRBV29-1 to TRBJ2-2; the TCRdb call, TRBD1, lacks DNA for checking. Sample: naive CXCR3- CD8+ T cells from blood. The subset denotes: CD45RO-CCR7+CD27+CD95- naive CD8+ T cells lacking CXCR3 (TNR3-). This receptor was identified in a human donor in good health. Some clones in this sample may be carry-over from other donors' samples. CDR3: CSVDEGAGDTGELFF.